This T cell receptor (beta chain) was found in a study of T-cell memory formation after mild COVID-19 (dated by TCRdb to 2020 to 2022). The study in broad terms: TCR sequence clusters from the two donors were found to be largely donor specific. The cohort was made up of two young adult volunteers, one female and one male, who were previously healthy. In two donors, T-cell clones that expanded and contracted after mild COVID-19 were tracked by sequencing TCRalpha and TCRbeta repertoires over time.

Reading the germline V gene gives CDR1 KGHSH and CDR2 LQKENI. The cysteine opens and the phenylalanine closes a CDR3 of 12 amino acids. Left in the record is the CDR3 DNA by itself, 36 bases read in frame from the first base. Between the V and J ends, shortened by 0 bases and 6 bases respectively, the junction contains 6 bases. Paper-wide results and their limitations: Contracting CD4+ clones turned up mainly in the CM and EM memory subsets, whereas EMRA was where CD8+ clones were enriched. SARS-CoV-2 specificity of the second-wave clones peaking on day 37 was not confirmed. Some responding clones were found in pre-infection memory, which suggests that pre-existing cross-reactive memory T cells took part in the SARS-CoV-2 response. The study covered only a couple of mild cases, and larger cohorts including severe cases with pre-infection samples were considered necessary. Clones contracting from day 15 to 85 had balanced CD4/CD8 phenotypes, while a second wave expanding from day 15 to 37 was biased towards CD4+.

Worth noting for this clonotype: The antigen it binds to is not known. Base qualities are missing; no much larger clone stands one base away.

Ficoll-Paque density gradient centrifugation was the method used to isolate PBMCs. The sequencing machine was an Illumina NovaSeq 6000. TCRalpha and TCRbeta cDNA libraries were constructed by 5'RACE with constant-segment primers, with sample barcodes and unique molecular identifiers being introduced. Trizol reagent was used to extract RNA from every sample. Amplification of the libraries took two PCR steps, and the second step added a second sample barcode plus Illumina TruSeq adapters. The libraries were sequenced on an Illumina NovaSeq using 2 x 150 bp paired-end reads. The source study handled its data this way. With migec v1.2.7, reads were demultiplexed and then collapsed into UMI-guided consensus sequences. Using mixcr v2.1.11, the UMI consensuses were aligned to TRA and TRB V and J templates and assembled into clonotypes. Expanded or contracted clonotypes were those called significant by both edgeR and NoisET, with noise models trained on biological replicates. edgeR calls used a false discovery rate-adjusted p below 0.01 and a log2 fold-change threshold of 1. As an exploratory analysis of dynamics, max-normalized trajectories of the 1000 most abundant clonotypes were examined with PCA combined with hierarchical clustering. Separately sequenced CD4+ and CD8+ repertoires were used to assign the CD4 or CD8 phenotype of responding clones. TCRdb reprocessing: public reads trimmed at Q25 with fastp, clones called with MiXCR, in-frame beta chains kept. Each entry is one CDR3 protein sequence, shown with its most common DNA and genes. TCRdb's processing, not the authors', yielded these V and J calls. In this sample the table shows about 250,000 distinct CDR3 sequences, over 15% of which occur a single time. Around 2% of the sample goes to the ten largest clones.

The specimen was PBMCs or a T cell subset sorted from them (not recorded which). The rearranged segments are TRBV18 and TRBJ2-7; the D gene remains uncertain. This sequence was found in an adult woman who had mild COVID-19 (a few samples of this study predate the infection). The sample titles of this study are shuffled in the database, so cell type and time point are left out; the donor was told from shared clones. This receptor carries the CDR3 CASSPPLGEQYF. The DNA reads as follows: TGTGCCAGCTCACCACCTTTAGGCGAGCAGTACTTC.